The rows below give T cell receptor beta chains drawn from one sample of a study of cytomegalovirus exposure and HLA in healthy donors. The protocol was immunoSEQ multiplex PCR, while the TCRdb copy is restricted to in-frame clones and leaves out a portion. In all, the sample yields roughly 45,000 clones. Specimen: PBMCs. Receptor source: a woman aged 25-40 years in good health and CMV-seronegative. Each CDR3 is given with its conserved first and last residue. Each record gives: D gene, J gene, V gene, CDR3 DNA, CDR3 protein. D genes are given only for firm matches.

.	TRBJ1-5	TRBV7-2	TGTGCCAGCAGCTTGGAGGGAAATAGCAATCAGCCCCAGCATTTT	CASSLEGNSNQPQHF
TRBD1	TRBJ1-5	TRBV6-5	TGTGCCAGCAGCCCGGACAGGGGCCTCAATCAGCCCCAGCATTTT	CASSPDRGLNQPQHF
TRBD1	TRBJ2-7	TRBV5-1	TGCGCCAGCAGCTCCCCCCGGGGGTTTCGGGACCGGGACAGGACCTCCTACGAGCAGTACTTC	CASSSPRGFRDRDRTSYEQYF
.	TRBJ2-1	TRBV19	TGTGCCAGTAGTATAGATGGCGGGCGATACAATGAGCAGTTCTTC	CASSIDGGRYNEQFF
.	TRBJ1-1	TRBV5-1	TGCGCCAGCAGCTTGAGTCCCAGGGTGAACACTGAAGCTTTCTTT	CASSLSPRVNTEAFF
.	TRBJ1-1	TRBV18	TGTGCCAGCTCACCACGACAGGCAACTGAAGCTTTCTTT	CASSPRQATEAFF
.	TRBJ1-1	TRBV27	TGTGCCAGCAGTTTATCGGTGCGGGGAACTGAAGCTTTCTTT	CASSLSVRGTEAFF
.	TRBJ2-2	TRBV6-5	TGTGCCAGCAGTTACTCCCCAGCGGCGAACACCGGGGAGCTGTTTTTT	CASSYSPAANTGELFF
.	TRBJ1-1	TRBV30	TGTGCCTGGAGTCGACCGGGGGGGACTGAAGCTTTCTTT	CAWSRPGGTEAFF
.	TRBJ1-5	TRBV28	TGTGCCAGCAGTTTAAGGCAGCGGGATCAGCCCCAGCATTTT	CASSLRQRDQPQHF
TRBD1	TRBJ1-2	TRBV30	TGTGCCGGCCGGGACAGGGTTGGCTACACCTTC	CAGRDRVGYTF
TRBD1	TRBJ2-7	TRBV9	TGTGCCAGCAGCGGGCAGGGGGCTGGGGAGCAGTACTTC	CASSGQGAGEQYF
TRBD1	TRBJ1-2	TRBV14	TGTGCCAGCAGCAGGACAGGGGACGGGTGGGGCTACACCTTC	CASSRTGDGWGYTF
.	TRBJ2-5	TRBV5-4	TGTGCCAGCAGCTTGGGCGGTGGAGAGACCCAGTACTTC	CASSLGGGETQYF
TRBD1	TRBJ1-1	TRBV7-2	TGTGCCAGCAGCACGAGACAGGGCGACAACACTGAAGCTTTCTTT	CASSTRQGDNTEAFF
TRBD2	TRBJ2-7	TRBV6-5	TGTGCCAGCAGTTACGGGACTAGGCGCGAGCAGTACTTC	CASSYGTRREQYF
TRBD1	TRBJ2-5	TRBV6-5	TGTGCCAGCAGCCGCCGGGGACAGGGGCAAGAGACCCAGTACTTC	CASSRRGQGQETQYF
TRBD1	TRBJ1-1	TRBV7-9	TGTGCCAGCAGTCTGGACAGGCGGGCTTTCTTT	CASSLDRRAFF
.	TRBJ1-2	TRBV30	TGTGCCTGGACCAGGGGATCCGACTATGGCTACACCTTC	CAWTRGSDYGYTF
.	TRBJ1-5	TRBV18	TGTGCCAGCTCACCAGAACAGGGCAGCAATCAGCCCCAGCATTTT	CASSPEQGSNQPQHF
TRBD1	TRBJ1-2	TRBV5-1	TGCGCCAGCAGCCCTCAGGGGGCAGGGTATGGCTACACCTTC	CASSPQGAGYGYTF
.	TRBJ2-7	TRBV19	TGTGCCACGCGCAGGGACTCCCAAGCCTACGAGCAGTACTTC	CATRRDSQAYEQYF
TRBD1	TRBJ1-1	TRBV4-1	TGCGCCAGCAGCCACCGAGCAGGGGGCACTGAAGCTTTCTTT	CASSHRAGGTEAFF
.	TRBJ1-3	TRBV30	TGTGCCTGGAATCTCTCTGGAAACACCATATATTTT	CAWNLSGNTIYF
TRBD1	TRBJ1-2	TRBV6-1	TGTGCCAGCAGTCCCGGGACAGGAGACTATGGCTACACCTTC	CASSPGTGDYGYTF
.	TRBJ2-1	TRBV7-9	TGTGCCAGCAGCTTACCCCCCCGGGACTTCCACTTCAATGAGCAGTTCTTC	CASSLPPRDFHFNEQFF
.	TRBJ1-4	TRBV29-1	TGCAGCGTTGCGGAGTCGGCACCGGCTAATGAAAAACTGTTTTTT	CSVAESAPANEKLFF
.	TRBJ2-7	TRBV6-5	TGTGCCAGCAGTTACTCCTGGGGGGGCCACGGCGAGCAGTACTTC	CASSYSWGGHGEQYF
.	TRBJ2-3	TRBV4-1	TGCGCCAGCAGCCAAGGTACTGGAGTAAACACAGATACGCAGTATTTT	CASSQGTGVNTDTQYF
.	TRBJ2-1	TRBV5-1	TGCGCCAGCAGCCGTCGACAGGACACCTACAATGAGCAGTTCTTC	CASSRRQDTYNEQFF
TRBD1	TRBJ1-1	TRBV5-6	TGTGCCAGCAGCATGGGACAGCTGAACACTGAAGCTTTCTTT	CASSMGQLNTEAFF
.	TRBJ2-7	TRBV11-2	TGTGCCAGCAGCCGTCCAGGGGCCTACGAGCAGTACTTC	CASSRPGAYEQYF
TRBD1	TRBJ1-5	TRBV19	TGTGCCAGCCGGACAGGGTCCTTGAGCAATCAGCCCCAGCATTTT	CASRTGSLSNQPQHF
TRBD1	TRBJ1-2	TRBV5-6	TGTGCCAGCAGCTCCGGTTGGACAGGGGGTTTTCATGGCTACACCTTC	CASSSGWTGGFHGYTF
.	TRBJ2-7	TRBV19	TGTGCCAGTAGTACCCGTAGCGGCAAGCCTTACGAGCAGTACTTC	CASSTRSGKPYEQYF
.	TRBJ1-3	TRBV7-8	TGTGCCAGCAGCTTAGTTATATCCACTGCTTCCTACTCTGGAAACACCATATATTTT	CASSLVISTASYSGNTIYF
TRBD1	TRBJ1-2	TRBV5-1	TGCGCCAGCAGCGTAGGGGGCGAGGGGGGCTACACCTTC	CASSVGGEGGYTF
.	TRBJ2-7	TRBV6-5	TGTGCCAGCAGTTACTCGGCAGGGGCCCACGAGCAGTACTTC	CASSYSAGAHEQYF
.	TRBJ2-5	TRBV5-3	TGTGCCAGAAGCCCAGGCGAGACCCAGTACTTC	CARSPGETQYF
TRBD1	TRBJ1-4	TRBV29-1	TGCAGCGTTGAAGATTTACAGGGGGCAGGTGGAAAACTGTTTTTT	CSVEDLQGAGGKLFF
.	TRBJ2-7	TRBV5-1	TGCGCCAGCAGCGGCAGTACCTACGAGCAGTACTTC	CASSGSTYEQYF
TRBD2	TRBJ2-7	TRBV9	TGTGCCAGCAGCGTAGATCCTAGCGGGAACCAGTACGAGCAGTACTTC	CASSVDPSGNQYEQYF